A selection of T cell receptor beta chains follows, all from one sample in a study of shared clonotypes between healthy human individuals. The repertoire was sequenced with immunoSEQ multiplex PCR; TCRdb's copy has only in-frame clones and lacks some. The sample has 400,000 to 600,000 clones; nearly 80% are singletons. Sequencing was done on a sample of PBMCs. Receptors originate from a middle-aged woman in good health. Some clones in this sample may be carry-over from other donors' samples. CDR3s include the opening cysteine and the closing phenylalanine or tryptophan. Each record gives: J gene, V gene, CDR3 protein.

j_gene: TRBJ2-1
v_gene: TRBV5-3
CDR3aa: CARSRPTSGRAYNEQFF

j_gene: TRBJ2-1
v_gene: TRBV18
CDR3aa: CASSELGTGAGDEQFF

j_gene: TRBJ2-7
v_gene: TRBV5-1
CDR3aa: CASSFRTSGSGSYEQYF

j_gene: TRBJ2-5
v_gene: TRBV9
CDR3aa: CASSVSQREIETQYF

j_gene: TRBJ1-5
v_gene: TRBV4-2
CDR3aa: CASSLGTVGDQPQHF

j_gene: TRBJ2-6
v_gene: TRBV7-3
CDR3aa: CASSLMGRSGANVLTF

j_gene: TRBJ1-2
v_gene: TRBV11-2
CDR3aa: CASSSSDRSYGYTF

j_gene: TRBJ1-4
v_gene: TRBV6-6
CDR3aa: CASKARERDEKLFF

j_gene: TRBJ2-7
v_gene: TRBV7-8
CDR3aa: CASSLQVGEQYF

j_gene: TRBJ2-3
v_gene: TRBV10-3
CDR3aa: CAIRASGSRDTQYF

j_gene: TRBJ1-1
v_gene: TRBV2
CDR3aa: CASSGLTEAFF

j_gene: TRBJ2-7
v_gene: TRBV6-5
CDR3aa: CASRNGYEQYF

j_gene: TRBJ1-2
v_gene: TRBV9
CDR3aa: CASSVVGTGPYGYTF

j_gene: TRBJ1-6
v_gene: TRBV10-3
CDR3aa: CAISEGTGNNSPLHF

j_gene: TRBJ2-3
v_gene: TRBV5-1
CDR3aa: CASSLAALKSTDTQYF

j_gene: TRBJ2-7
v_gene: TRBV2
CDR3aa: CASSLGQGFSYEQYF

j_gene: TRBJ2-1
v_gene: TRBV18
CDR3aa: CASSLSRLAGGSHEQFF

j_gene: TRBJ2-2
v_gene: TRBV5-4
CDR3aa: CASSLDAPGELFF

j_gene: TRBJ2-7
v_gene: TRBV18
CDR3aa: CASSPDRGDEQYF

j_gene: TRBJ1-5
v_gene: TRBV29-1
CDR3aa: CSVGDNNNQPQHF

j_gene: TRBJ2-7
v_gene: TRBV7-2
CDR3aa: CASSLGAGAHEQYF

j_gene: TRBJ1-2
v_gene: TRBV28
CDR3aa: CASSFPGGDGYTF

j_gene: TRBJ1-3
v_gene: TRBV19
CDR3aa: CASSTGTAGNTIYF

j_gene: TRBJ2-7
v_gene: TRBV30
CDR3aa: CAWSVISPGSEQYF

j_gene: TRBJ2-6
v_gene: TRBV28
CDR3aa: CASSLGTGGSGANVLTF

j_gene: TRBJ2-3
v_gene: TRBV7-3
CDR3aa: CASSLTSGSTDTQYF

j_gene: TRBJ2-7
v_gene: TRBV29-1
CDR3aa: CSVGGATYEQYF

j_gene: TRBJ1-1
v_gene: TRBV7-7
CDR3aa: CASSLVKDTEAFF